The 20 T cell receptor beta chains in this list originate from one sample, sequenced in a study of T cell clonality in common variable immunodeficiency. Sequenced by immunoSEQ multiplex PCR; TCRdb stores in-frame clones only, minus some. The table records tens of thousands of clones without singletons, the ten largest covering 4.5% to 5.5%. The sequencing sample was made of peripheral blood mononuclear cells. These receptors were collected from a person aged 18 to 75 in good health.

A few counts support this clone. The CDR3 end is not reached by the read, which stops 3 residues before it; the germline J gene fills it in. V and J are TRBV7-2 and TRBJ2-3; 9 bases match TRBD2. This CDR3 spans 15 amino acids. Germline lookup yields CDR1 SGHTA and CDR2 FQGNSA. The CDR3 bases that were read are TGTGCCAGCAGCTTAGTGGCGGGAGGGTGGGAGACG. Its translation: CASSLVAGGWET. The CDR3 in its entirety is CASSLVAGGWETQYF.

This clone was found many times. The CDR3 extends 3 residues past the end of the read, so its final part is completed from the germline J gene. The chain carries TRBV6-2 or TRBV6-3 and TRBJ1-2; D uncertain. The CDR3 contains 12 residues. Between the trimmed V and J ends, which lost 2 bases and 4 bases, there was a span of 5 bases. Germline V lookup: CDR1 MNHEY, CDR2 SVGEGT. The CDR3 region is CASSYSGYGYTF. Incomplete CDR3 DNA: TGTGCCAGCAGTTACAGCGGCTATGGC.

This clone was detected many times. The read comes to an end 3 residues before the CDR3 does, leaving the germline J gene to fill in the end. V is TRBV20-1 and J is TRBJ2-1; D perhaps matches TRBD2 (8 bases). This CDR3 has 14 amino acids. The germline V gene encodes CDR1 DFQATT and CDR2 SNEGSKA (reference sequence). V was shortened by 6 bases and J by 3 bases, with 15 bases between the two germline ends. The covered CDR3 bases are TGCAGTGCCAGGGACAGCGGGGGCTACAATGAG. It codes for CSARDSGGYNE. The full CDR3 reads CSARDSGGYNEQFF.

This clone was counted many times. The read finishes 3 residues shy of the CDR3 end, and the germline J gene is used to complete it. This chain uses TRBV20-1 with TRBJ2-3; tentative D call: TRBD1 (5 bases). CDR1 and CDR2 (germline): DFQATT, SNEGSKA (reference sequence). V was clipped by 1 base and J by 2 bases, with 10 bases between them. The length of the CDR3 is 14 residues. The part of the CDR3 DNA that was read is TGCAGTGCTAGAGTGAAGGGGATCACAGATACG. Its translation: CSARVKGITDT. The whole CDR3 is CSARVKGITDTQYF.

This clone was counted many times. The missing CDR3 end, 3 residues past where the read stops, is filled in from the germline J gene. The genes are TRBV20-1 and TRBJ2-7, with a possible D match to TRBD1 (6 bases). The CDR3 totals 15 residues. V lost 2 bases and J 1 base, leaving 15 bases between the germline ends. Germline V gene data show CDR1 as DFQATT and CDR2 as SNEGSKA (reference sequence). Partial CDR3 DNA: TGCAGTGCTAGACGGGAACAGGGTGTTTCCTACGAG. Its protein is CSARREQGVSYE. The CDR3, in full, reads CSARREQGVSYEQYF.

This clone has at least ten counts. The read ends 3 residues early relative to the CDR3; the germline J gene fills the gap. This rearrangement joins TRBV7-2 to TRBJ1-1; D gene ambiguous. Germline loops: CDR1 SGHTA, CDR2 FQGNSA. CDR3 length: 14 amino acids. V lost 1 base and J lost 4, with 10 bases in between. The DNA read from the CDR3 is TGTGCCAGCAGCTTAGTGCAGCGGGGCACTGAA. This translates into CASSLVQRGTE. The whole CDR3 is CASSLVQRGTEAFF.

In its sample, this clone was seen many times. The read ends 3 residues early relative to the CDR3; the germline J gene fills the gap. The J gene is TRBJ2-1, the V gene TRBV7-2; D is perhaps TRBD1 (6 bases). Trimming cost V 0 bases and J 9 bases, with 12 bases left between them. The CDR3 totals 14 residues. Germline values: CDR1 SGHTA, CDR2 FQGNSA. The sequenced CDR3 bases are TGTGCCAGCAGCTTAGCCTCCGAAGGGGGTGAG. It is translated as CASSLASEGGE. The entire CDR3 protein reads CASSLASEGGEQFF.

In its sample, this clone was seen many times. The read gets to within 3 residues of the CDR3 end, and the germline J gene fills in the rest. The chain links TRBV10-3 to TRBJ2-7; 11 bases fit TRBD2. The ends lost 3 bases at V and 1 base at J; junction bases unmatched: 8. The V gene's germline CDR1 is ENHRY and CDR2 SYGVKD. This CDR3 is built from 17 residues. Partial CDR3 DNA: TGTGCCATCAGTGACCTAACTAGCGGGGGTACTTCCTACGAG. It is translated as CAISDLTSGGTSYE. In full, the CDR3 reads CAISDLTSGGTSYEQYF.

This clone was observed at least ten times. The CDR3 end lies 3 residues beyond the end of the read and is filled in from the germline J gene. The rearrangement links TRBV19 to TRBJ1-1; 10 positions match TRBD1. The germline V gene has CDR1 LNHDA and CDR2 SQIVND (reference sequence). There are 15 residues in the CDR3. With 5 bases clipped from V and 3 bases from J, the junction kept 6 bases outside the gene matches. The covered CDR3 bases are TGTGCCAGTAGTGATGGGACAGGGGACTACACTGAA. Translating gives CASSDGTGDYTE. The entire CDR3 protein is CASSDGTGDYTEAFF.

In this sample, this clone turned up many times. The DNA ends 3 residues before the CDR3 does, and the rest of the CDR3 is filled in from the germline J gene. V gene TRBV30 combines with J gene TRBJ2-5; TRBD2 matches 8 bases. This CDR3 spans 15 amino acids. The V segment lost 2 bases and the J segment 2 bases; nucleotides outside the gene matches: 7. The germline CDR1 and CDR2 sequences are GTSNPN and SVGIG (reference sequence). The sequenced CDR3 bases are TGTGCCTGGAGTCTCCCCACTAGCGGACAAGAGACC. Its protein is CAWSLPTSGQET. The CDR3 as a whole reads CAWSLPTSGQETQYF.

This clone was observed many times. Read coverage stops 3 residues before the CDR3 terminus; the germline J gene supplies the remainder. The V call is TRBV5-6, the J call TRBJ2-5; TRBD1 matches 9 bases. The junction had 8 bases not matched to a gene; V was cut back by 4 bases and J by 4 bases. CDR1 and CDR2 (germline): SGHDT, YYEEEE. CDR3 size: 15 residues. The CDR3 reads CASSVTGGAGETQYF. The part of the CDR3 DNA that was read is TGTGCCAGCAGCGTTACAGGGGGCGCGGGAGAGACC.

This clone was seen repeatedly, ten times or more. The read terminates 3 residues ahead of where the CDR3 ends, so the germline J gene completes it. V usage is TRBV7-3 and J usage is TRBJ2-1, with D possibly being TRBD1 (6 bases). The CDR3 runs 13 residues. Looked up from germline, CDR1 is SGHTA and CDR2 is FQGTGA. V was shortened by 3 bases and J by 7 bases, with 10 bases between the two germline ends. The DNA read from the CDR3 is TGTGCCAGCAGCTTGAACAGGGAGAATGAG. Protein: CASSLNRENE. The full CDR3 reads CASSLNRENEQFF.

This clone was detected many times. The chain's CDR3 is CATTVAGTLYGYTF. The sequenced part of the CDR3 DNA is TGTGCCACCACCGTAGCCGGGACACTCTATGGC. This chain connects TRBV15 to TRBJ1-2; a weak D match, TRBD1 (6 bases). The read falls 3 residues short of the CDR3 end, and the missing part is taken from the germline J gene. CDR3 size: 14 residues. The germline CDR1 and CDR2 sequences are LNHNV and YYDKDF (reference sequence). Trimming cost V 7 bases and J 4 bases, with 16 bases left between them.

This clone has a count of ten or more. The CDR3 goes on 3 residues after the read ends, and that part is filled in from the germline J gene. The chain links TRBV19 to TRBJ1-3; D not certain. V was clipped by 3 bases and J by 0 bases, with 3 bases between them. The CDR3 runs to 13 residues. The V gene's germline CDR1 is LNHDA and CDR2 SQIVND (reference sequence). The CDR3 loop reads CASSISSGNTIYF. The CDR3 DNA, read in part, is TGTGCCAGTAGTATCAGCTCTGGAAACACC.

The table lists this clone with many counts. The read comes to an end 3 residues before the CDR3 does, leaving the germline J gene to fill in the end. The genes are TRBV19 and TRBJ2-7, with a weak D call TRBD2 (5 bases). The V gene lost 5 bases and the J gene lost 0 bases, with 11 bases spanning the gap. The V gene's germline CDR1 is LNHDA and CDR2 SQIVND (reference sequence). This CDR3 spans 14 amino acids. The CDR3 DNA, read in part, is TGTGCCAGTAGTCCCTGGACTGGCTCCTACGAG. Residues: CASSPWTGSYE. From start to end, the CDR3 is CASSPWTGSYEQYF.

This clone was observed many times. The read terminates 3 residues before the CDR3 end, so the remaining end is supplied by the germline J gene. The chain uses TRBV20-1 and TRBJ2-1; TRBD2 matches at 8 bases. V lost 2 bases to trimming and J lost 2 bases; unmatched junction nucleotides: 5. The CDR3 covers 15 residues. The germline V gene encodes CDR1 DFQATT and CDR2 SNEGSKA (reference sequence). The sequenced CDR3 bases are TGCAGTGCTAGACCCAGCGGGGGCCCCTACAATGAG. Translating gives CSARPSGGPYNE. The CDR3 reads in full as CSARPSGGPYNEQFF.

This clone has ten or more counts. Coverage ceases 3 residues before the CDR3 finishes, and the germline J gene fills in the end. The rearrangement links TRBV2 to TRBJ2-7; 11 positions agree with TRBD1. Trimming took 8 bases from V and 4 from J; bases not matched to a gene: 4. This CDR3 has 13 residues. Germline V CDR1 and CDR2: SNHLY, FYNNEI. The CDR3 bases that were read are TGTGCCAGCGGGGGACAGGGGGTTTACGAG. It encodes CASGGQGVYE. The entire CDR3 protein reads CASGGQGVYEQYF.

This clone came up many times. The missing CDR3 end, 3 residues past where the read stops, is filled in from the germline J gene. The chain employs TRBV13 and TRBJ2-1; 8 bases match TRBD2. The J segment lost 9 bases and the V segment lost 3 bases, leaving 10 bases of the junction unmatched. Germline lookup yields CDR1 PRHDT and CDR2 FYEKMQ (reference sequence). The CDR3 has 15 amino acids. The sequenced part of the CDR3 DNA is TGTGCCAGCAGCTTCTTTCTAGCGGGTCAGGGTGAG. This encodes CASSFFLAGQGE. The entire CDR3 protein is CASSFFLAGQGEQFF. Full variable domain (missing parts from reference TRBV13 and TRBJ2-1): AAGVIQSPRHLIKEKRETATLKCYPIPRHDTVYWYQQGPGQDPQFLISFYEKMQSDKGSIPDRFSAQQFSDYHSELNMSSLELGDSALYFCASSFFLAGQGEQFFGPGTRLTVL.

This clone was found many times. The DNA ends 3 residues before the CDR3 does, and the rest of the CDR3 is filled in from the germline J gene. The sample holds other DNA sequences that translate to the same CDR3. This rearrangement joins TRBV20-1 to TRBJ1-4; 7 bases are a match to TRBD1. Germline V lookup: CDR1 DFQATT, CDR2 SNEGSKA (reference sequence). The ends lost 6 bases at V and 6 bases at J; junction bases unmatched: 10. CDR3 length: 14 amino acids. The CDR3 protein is CSARDRVNYEKLFF. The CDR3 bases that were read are TGCAGTGCACGTGACAGGGTAAATTATGAAAAA.

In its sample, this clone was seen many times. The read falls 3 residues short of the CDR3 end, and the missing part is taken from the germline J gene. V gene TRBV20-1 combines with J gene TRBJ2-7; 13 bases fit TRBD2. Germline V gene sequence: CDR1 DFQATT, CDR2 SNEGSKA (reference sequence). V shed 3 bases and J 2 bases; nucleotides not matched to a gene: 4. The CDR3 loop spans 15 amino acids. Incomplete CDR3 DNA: TGCAGTGCTAGGGAGGGACTAGCGGGGACCTACGAG. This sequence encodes CSAREGLAGTYE. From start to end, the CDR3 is CSAREGLAGTYEQYF.